The subject of this entry is one T cell receptor (beta chain). This clonotype has more than one count but fewer than ten. The antigen it recognizes is unknown. Base qualities are not at hand, and no much larger clone is one base apart. Library preparation used 5' RACE. Sequencing took place on an Illumina HiSeq 2000. Template switching introduced a universal primer binding site; the final cDNA contained a unique molecular identifier, enabling accurate counting of TCR cDNA molecules. Specific primers in the conserved constant-segment region were used to synthesize first-strand cDNA for the TCR alpha and beta chains. Each cDNA library was double barcoded, with a SMART-Mk sample barcode plus Illumina barcodes, to control for contamination. TruSeq adapter sequences, together with Illumina sample barcodes, were added in two successive PCR steps. The TCR alpha and beta cDNA libraries were sequenced on the Illumina HiSeq platform using custom primers. The study's own analysis went as follows. Raw reads were processed with MiGEC to extract unique molecular identifiers, and MiXCR was used to determine CDR3 positions. For each individual, recombination models were inferred using an EM algorithm with the repgenHMM and IGoR tools. The tcR package in R was used for shared clonotype analysis, with sharing normalized by the product of cloneset sizes. Out-of-frame nonproductive sequences were analyzed to study raw recombination free of thymic and clonal selection effects. In TCRdb, the public reads were trimmed at Q25 with fastp and aligned with MiXCR, with productive beta chains retained. Merged by CDR3 protein, the rows form single entries marked with the most common genes and DNA. In this record, the V and J calls reflect TCRdb's handling and not the investigators' own analysis. Across this sample there are approximately 890,000 distinct CDR3 sequences, with about 12% seen only once. The ten most abundant clones make up around 1.5% of the sample.

These data originate in a study of identical twins (TCRdb year 2016). At the level of the whole study: To test whether fetal clonotypes persist, this study deep-sequenced TCR alpha and beta repertoires from monozygotic twins, from unrelated adults of various ages, and from cord blood. Replicate twin experiments were performed at different times using different library preparation protocols to rule out contamination. Results and caveats for the whole study, not just this receptor: Out-of-frame TCR alpha sharing in monozygotic twins was systematically underestimated by recombination models, whereas sharing between unrelated individuals was in agreement with the recombination models. Conclusions relied on cross-sectional statistical analysis, since the same donors could not be followed over many years. Out-of-frame TCR alpha sequences shared between twins showed an excess of low generation-probability sequences compared with coincidental sharing between unrelated individuals. The excess sharing between twins in beta out-of-frame sequences was weaker because fewer shared sequences reduced the signal-to-noise ratio. Fewer insertions were carried by abundant cord blood beta clonotypes, a similar but weaker trend appeared in young adult naive repertoires, and no such trend appeared in memory repertoires. Invariant T cells such as MAIT and iNKT could partly confound zero-insertion analyses, although diverse VJ usage argued against such confounding for most clonotypes.

All donors were healthy Caucasians. Three pairs of female monozygotic twins, all aged about 18 to 29 years, made up the twin cohort. Peripheral blood mononuclear cells were used as the source from which RNA for TCR libraries was isolated. Trimming takes 6 bases off V and 4 bases off J; junction bases not matched to a gene: 4. For CDR1 and CDR2, the germline V gene (reference sequence) lists DFQATT and SNEGSKA. The CDR3 runs 13 residues from the cysteine to the phenylalanine. The only DNA kept is the CDR3, 39 bases in frame from the first base. This same sample was also taken into another study, of yellow fever vaccine responses in identical twins. The second study's authors report: According to the authors, in identical twins the way T cells responded to vaccination appeared partly convergent and partly personalized. In the study, vaccine-responding T cell clones were precisely tracked in identical twins.

The rearrangement combines TRBV20-1 with TRBJ2-1, with 9 middle bases fitting TRBD2. The TCR was taken from a young woman in good health. Sequenced input: PBMCs. In nucleotides, the sequence is TGCAGTGCGAGACTAGCGGAGTACAATGAGCAGTTCTTC. Its protein is CSARLAEYNEQFF.